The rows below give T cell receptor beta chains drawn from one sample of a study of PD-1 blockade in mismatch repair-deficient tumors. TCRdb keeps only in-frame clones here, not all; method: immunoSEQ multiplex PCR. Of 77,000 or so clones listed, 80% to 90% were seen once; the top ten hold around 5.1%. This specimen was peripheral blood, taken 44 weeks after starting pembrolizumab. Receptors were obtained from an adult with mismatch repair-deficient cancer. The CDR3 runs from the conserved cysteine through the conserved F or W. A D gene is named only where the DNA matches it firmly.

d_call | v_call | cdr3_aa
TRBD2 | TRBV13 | CASSFRASGHTGELFF
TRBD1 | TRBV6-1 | CASRRQGNTEAFF
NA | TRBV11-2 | CASSLEGWGYTF
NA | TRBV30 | CAWTPAGANVLTF
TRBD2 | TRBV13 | CASSLGAGVTDTQYF
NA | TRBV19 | CASSIYGQVNQPQHF
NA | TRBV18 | CASSIDGFMNTEAFF
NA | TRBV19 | CASSIGRNSGANVLTF
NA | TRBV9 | CASSVGAGGYTF
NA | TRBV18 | CASSQTLGTGNTGELFF
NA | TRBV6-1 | CASRDPRSFLEQYF
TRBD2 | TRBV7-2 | CASSLGLAELDTQYF
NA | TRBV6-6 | CASSPDGNYGYTF
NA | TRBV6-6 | CASDTEGLSGANVLTF
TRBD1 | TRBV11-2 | CASSLMGQGGNEQFF
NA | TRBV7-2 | CASSLARGGNGYTF
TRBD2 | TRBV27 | CASSPETSGKNEQYF
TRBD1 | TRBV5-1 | CASSIAETGTGSDTQYF
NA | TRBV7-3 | CASSLTKASYNEQFF
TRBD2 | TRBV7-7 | CASSLGTSGSATGELFF
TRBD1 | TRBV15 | CATSRDRQGGFGYTF
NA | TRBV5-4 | CASSPIEGQVNTEAFF
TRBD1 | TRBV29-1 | CSVEKGQGNEQFF
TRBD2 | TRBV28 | CASSPRGGGIQYF
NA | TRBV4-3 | CASSQARQATGELFF